The rows below give T cell receptor beta chains drawn from one sample of a study of metastatic and nonmetastatic thyroid tumors. TCRdb re-analyzed the PCR reads using MiXCR. The sample yields 21,000 or so clones, 15% to 17% seen once. The specimen was blood. All receptors come from a female donor with papillary thyroid cancer or a benign thyroid nodule (not recorded which). Some clones in this sample may be carry-over from other donors' samples. CDR3s include the opening cysteine and the closing phenylalanine or tryptophan. The order of the fields is J gene, clone size, V gene, D gene, CDR3 DNA, CDR3 protein. D genes are given only for firm matches. The size entry is marked missing in some rows and otherwise reads once, few, many or a size class.

>TRBJ2-1|-|TRBV24-1|TRBD1
TGTGCCACCAGTGAGGCGGGACAGGGTGCCTACAATGAGCAGTTCTTC
CATSEAGQGAYNEQFF
>TRBJ2-1|many|TRBV19|-
TGTGCCAGTATCAAAAATGGGCAGAGCTCCTACAATGAGCAGTTCTTC
CASIKNGQSSYNEQFF
>TRBJ2-5|medium-sized|TRBV15|-
TGTGCCACCAGCAGAGGAGAGAACCAAGAGACCCAGTACTTC
CATSRGENQETQYF
>TRBJ2-7|medium-sized|TRBV14|-
TGTGCCAGCAGCCGGCGGGCAGGGAGTTCCGCCTACGAGCAGTACTTC
CASSRRAGSSAYEQYF
>TRBJ2-6|many|TRBV24-1|-
TGTGCCACCAGCCCTCTCACCACCCATGGGGCCAACGTCCTGACTTTC
CATSPLTTHGANVLTF
>TRBJ1-2|medium-sized|TRBV28|TRBD1
TGTGCCAGCAGCATGGACAGGGGACGATTACGTGGCTACACCTTC
CASSMDRGRLRGYTF
>TRBJ1-5|medium-sized|TRBV6-2/TRBV6-3|-
TGTGCCAGCAGTTACCGCTACAGCCAGCCCCAGCATTTT
CASSYRYSQPQHF
>TRBJ1-5|many|TRBV30|-
TGTGCCTGGAGTGGGGCAATGTGGCGCAATCAGCCCCAGCATTTT
CAWSGAMWRNQPQHF
>TRBJ2-1|many|TRBV30|TRBD2
TGTGCCTGGAGTGAGAGCGGGGGGACCCATGAGCAGTTCTTC
CAWSESGGTHEQFF
>TRBJ2-2|-|TRBV2|-
TGTGCCAGCTGTGTTGCTCAACTTGTCGCCGGGGAGCTGTTTTTT
CASCVAQLVAGELFF
>TRBJ2-7|few|TRBV27|-
TGTGCCAGCAGTTCTGGGACGGCCGCCCACCAGTACTTC
CASSSGTAAHQYF
>TRBJ1-1|-|TRBV6-2/TRBV6-3|-
TGTGCCAGCAGAGACACTGAAGCTTTCTTT
CASRDTEAFF
>TRBJ1-1|medium-sized|TRBV6-2/TRBV6-3|-
TGTGCCAGCAGTTACTGGGACCCGAGGGGTGAAGCTTTCTTT
CASSYWDPRGEAFF
>TRBJ2-7|many|TRBV5-1|-
TGCGCCAGCAGCTTGAATGGTTTCGAGCAGTACTTC
CASSLNGFEQYF
>TRBJ1-1|-|TRBV4-1|-
TGCGCCAGCAGCCTTGGGCTACCGGGGGGAAGGAACACTGAAGCTTTCTTT
CASSLGLPGGRNTEAFF
>TRBJ2-1|-|TRBV3-1|-
TGTGCCAGCAGCCAAGCAAGGATCTCCTCCTACAATGAGCAGTTCTTC
CASSQARISSYNEQFF
>TRBJ1-2|-|TRBV6-1|-
TGTGCCAGCCGGGGACATTTCTATGGCTACACCTTC
CASRGHFYGYTF
>TRBJ2-1|many|TRBV11-2|TRBD2
TGTGCCAGCAGCTTAGTGGGACTAGCGTCGAGTGAGCAGTTCTTC
CASSLVGLASSEQFF
>TRBJ2-7|medium-sized|TRBV6-1|-
TGTGCCAGCCACCCAGCTACCTACGAGCAGTACTTC
CASHPATYEQYF
>TRBJ1-6|medium-sized|TRBV27|-
TGTGCCAGCAGTTTGGGGGGCTCCTCACCCCTCCACTTT
CASSLGGSSPLHF
>TRBJ2-7|many|TRBV5-6|-
TGTGCCAGCAGCTTGGATCCGGGACCCTACGAGCAGTACTTC
CASSLDPGPYEQYF
>TRBJ1-5|many|TRBV20-1|-
TGCAGTGCTAGAAAAGAGACAGCACTGCCCCAGCATTTT
CSARKETALPQHF
>TRBJ2-7|many|TRBV2|TRBD2
TGTGCCAGCAGCCAGACTAGCGGTACAGCCTACGAGCAGTACTTC
CASSQTSGTAYEQYF
>TRBJ2-5|many|TRBV28|-
TGTGCCAGCAGAAACAGACAAGTCCAAGAGACCCAGTACTTC
CASRNRQVQETQYF
>TRBJ2-7|-|TRBV7-8|-
TGTGCCAGCAGCCGGGACCGCTTATACGAGCAGTACTTC
CASSRDRLYEQYF
>TRBJ2-3|many|TRBV12-3/TRBV12-4|-
TGTGCCAGCTGGGCGACGGATGATACGCAGTATTTT
CASWATDDTQYF
>TRBJ2-1|many|TRBV20-1|-
TGCAGTGCTAGATCCCCAGCGGATCCGTACAATGAGCAGTTCTTC
CSARSPADPYNEQFF
>TRBJ2-1|-|TRBV6-4|-
TGTGCCAGCAGTGAATCGAGGGTTGGTGAGCAGTTCTTC
CASSESRVGEQFF
>TRBJ2-3|many|TRBV28|TRBD2
TGTGCCAGCAGTTTTCTCAGACCTCTAGCGGGAGGTAGCACAGATACGCAGTATTTT
CASSFLRPLAGGSTDTQYF
>TRBJ1-5|many|TRBV30|-
TGTGCCTGGACGGAGGGAGGGGGTCAGCCCCAGCATTTT
CAWTEGGGQPQHF
>TRBJ1-1|many|TRBV5-1|TRBD1
TGCGCCAGCTCCTTAAGGGGGCAACAGACTGAAGCTTTCTTT
CASSLRGQQTEAFF
>TRBJ1-6|-|TRBV30|-
TGTGCCTGGAGTGGGGAGTATAATTCACCCCTCCACTTT
CAWSGEYNSPLHF
>TRBJ1-2|-|TRBV6-1|TRBD1
TGTGCCAGCCGAGGGGAGGACAGGGGTAACTATGGCTACACCTTC
CASRGEDRGNYGYTF
>TRBJ1-2|many|TRBV9|-
TGTGCCAGCAGCCCGGGGGGGCCAACCGTCTATGGCTACACCTTC
CASSPGGPTVYGYTF
>TRBJ1-1|-|TRBV6-1|-
TGTGTCAGCAGTGCCCCCCCCGGGGGTGGGACTGAAGCTTTCTTT
CVSSAPPGGGTEAFF
>TRBJ2-1|-|TRBV27|TRBD2
TGTGCCAGCAGTTTCTTAGCGGGGGGTTACAATGAGCAGTTCTTC
CASSFLAGGYNEQFF
>TRBJ2-6|many|TRBV7-2|TRBD1
TGTGCCAGCAGCGCGGGACAGGGGGTCTCTGGGGCCAACGTCCTGACTTTC
CASSAGQGVSGANVLTF
>TRBJ2-7|many|TRBV20-1|TRBD2
TGCAGTGCTAGACCCCCCAGCGGGGGGAGCTACGAGCAGTACTTC
CSARPPSGGSYEQYF
>TRBJ2-2|-|TRBV18|-
TGTGCCAGCTCACCTAACCTCGACTTCACCGGGGAGCTGTTTTTT
CASSPNLDFTGELFF
>TRBJ2-7|many|TRBV5-1|TRBD2
TGCGCCAGCAGCTCCTCACCGGGACTAGCGGGAGCCCTCTCCTACGAGCAGTACTTC
CASSSSPGLAGALSYEQYF
>TRBJ2-1|many|TRBV5-1|TRBD2
TGCGCCAGCAGCCCAACCGGGACTAGCGATCTATACTCCTACAATGAGCAGTTCTTC
CASSPTGTSDLYSYNEQFF
>TRBJ2-5|many|TRBV28|TRBD1
TGTGCCAGCCGGGACAGGGTTGGAGAGACCCAGTACTTC
CASRDRVGETQYF
>TRBJ2-7|many|TRBV5-4|TRBD1
TGTGCCAGCAGCTTGGGGGGACAGGAGTACGAGCAGTACTTC
CASSLGGQEYEQYF
>TRBJ2-1|many|TRBV28|TRBD2
TGTGCCAGCAGTTTGGGAGCGGGAGGGCCTCCCAATGAGCAGTTCTTC
CASSLGAGGPPNEQFF
>TRBJ2-7|many|TRBV5-4|-
TGTGCCAGCAGCTTGACCGGGGCCGCCTACGAGCAGTACTTC
CASSLTGAAYEQYF
>TRBJ1-3|many|TRBV15|-
TGTGCCACCAGCATCCCCACAGCCGCTCTTGAAAACACCATATATTTT
CATSIPTAALENTIYF
>TRBJ2-2|few|TRBV6-1|-
TGTGCCAGCAAGAGAACCGGGACCTACACCGGGGAGCTGTTTTTT
CASKRTGTYTGELFF
>TRBJ2-3|many|TRBV5-1|TRBD2
TGCGCCAGCAGCTTGCTGGCTAGCGGGAGTGGAGATACGCAGTATTTT
CASSLLASGSGDTQYF
>TRBJ1-2|-|TRBV4-1|-
TGCGCCAGCAGCCAAGGGGGCGCGGACTATGGCTACACCTTC
CASSQGGADYGYTF
>TRBJ2-3|many|TRBV20-1|TRBD2
TGCAGTGCTAGGGGGACTAGCGGGGAGTCATCAGATACGCAGTATTTT
CSARGTSGESSDTQYF
>TRBJ2-5|-|TRBV20-1|TRBD2
TGCAGTGCTACTTCGCTTACCTTATCTCCGGGACTACCAGAAGAGACCCAGTACTTC
CSATSLTLSPGLPEETQYF
>TRBJ1-4|-|TRBV3-1|TRBD1
TGTGCCAGCAGCCAACCGACCGGGACAGGAGGGGAAAAACTGTTTTTT
CASSQPTGTGGEKLFF
>TRBJ2-5|many|TRBV5-8|-
TGTGCCAGCAGCTTGGGTAGTAACCAAGAGACCCAGTACTTC
CASSLGSNQETQYF
>TRBJ2-1|few|TRBV28|-
TGTGCCAGCAGTTTACTGTTCTTGGGGGCCAGGCATAAGCAGTTCTTT
CASSLLFLGARHKQFF
>TRBJ1-2|many|TRBV7-4|-
TGTGGCATGGTCAGGGCTAACTATGGCTACACCTTC
CGMVRANYGYTF
>TRBJ2-1|many|TRBV20-1|TRBD1
TGCAGTGCCGCGACAGGGGGCAAAGAGAATGAGCAGTTCTTC
CSAATGGKENEQFF
>TRBJ2-1|many|TRBV20-1|-
TGCAGTGCTAGAGATTCAAATCCGCAGTTCTTC
CSARDSNPQFF